This TCR beta chain was obtained from a study of CD8 T cells in Susac syndrome. The CDR3 consists of 14 residues. Deletions cut 1 base from V and 6 bases from J, with 11 bases between. In germline, CDR1 is MGHRA, CDR2 YSYEKL. RNA in amounts of roughly 0.5 to 1 ug was reverse transcribed with random hexamers. From the immunoSEQ multiplex PCR reads, TCRdb called clonotypes with MiXCR, one entry per CDR3 protein. The sample includes about 150,000 distinct CDR3 sequences, around 96% of them seen just once. The origin of this receptor is a human donor with multiple sclerosis. The chain couples TRBV4-1 to TRBJ2-3; D unresolved. The sequencing sample was made of CD8+ T cells from PBMCs. For the CDR3, the DNA is TGCGCCAGCAGCCAAGTTCCGAACTGGGATACGCAGTATTTT. Translated, it gives CASSQVPNWDTQYF.